In this sample, the clone carrying this TCR beta chain turned up a few times. These data belong to a study of kidney transplant recipient with SARS-CoV-2 infection. In TCRdb, the reads were re-called with MiXCR into one record per CDR3 protein. The sample consists of under 300,000 distinct CDR3 sequences, under 30% of them appearing once. The germline gives CDR1 KGHDR, CDR2 SFDVKD. The CDR3 has 17 amino acids. Unmatched junction bases numbered 5, after V lost 4 bases and J lost 6 bases. The source of this sequence is a young adult male patient who had COVID-19 and was a kidney transplant recipient. Some T cells may have originated in the graft donor. Sequenced material: a blood sample, taken at baseline and on day 111 from a kidney transplant recipient. The chain employs TRBV24-1 and TRBJ2-1, with 16 bases aligning to TRBD2. CDR3 protein: CATSDGTSGRVGNEQFF. CDR3 DNA sequence: TGTGCCACCAGTGACGGGACTAGCGGGAGGGTTGGCAATGAGCAGTTCTTC.